The 18 T cell receptor delta chains given below trace back to one sample, sequenced in a study of Vδ1+ human thymocytes. Regarding the study as a whole: Highly polyclonal TRG and TRD repertoires with Gaussian CDR3 length distributions appeared in thymus.

Their specific antigens are unknown. Sequences come from RNA converted to cDNA by reverse transcription. The CDR3 regions were amplified by multiplex PCR from V-gene primers to a constant-region primer. TCRdb re-called the multiplex PCR reads with CATT. The repertoire holds about 75,000 delta-chain clones, with around 32% as singletons. Sequencing was done on a sample of Vdelta1+ gamma-delta thymocytes from the thymus. Subset indicated: FACS-sorted CD3+ TCRalphabeta- TCRVdelta1+ TCRVdelta2- thymocytes. The receptors come from a boy younger than two who had congenital heart surgery.

This clone has just a few counts. The chain couples TRDV1 to TRDJ1; the match to TRDD3 covers 12 bases. This CDR3 comprises 20 residues. Germline lookup yields CDR1 TSWWSYY and CDR2 QGS. The trim removed 1 base at V and 0 bases at J, leaving 12 bases unmatched. The CDR3 sequence: CALGERSGWGIRGYTDKLIF. The CDR3 DNA follows: TGTGCTCTTGGGGAACGGTCCGGCTGGGGGATACGGGGGTACACCGATAAACTCATCTTT.

V gene TRDV1 combines with J gene TRDJ1, with 9 nucleotides matching TRDD3. Germline V gives CDR1 TSWWSYY, CDR2 QGS. The CDR3 contains 26 residues. V shed 1 base, J shed 0 bases, and the junction held 33 bases outside the gene matches. The CDR3 loop reads CALGEPSPSPKVKSRLGDCHTDKLIF. The CDR3 nucleotides are TGTGCTCTTGGGGAACCCTCCCCATCCCCGAAAGTCAAAAGTAGGCTGGGGGATTGTCACACCGATAAACTCATCTTT.

Worth noting for this clone: The same CDR3 is also encoded by other DNA sequences in this sample. The chain carries TRDV1 and TRDJ1; the D gene could be TRDD2 or TRDD3 (8 bases each). The CDR3 length is 23 residues. Trimming left V 0 bases short and J 0 bases short, with 32 bases between. Germline loops: CDR1 TSWWSYY, CDR2 QGS. The CDR3: CALGELRIFLRLGEKTDTDKLIF. DNA for the CDR3: TGTGCTCTTGGGGAACTAAGAATCTTCCTACGTCTGGGGGAGAAAACGGACACCGATAAACTCATCTTT.

The chain employs TRDV1 and TRDJ1; TRDD3 is a possible D gene (6 bases). The CDR3 has 19 residues. With 4 bases removed from V and 5 bases from J, the gap between germline ends came to 29 bases. Per germline, CDR1 TSWWSYY and CDR2 QGS. CDR3 nucleotides: TGTGCTCTTGGGGTTTTCCTGGGGTCTAATCCGAAACCTCGGGATAAACTCATCTTT. This gives the protein CALGVFLGSNPKPRDKLIF.

This clone was found a few times. The chain has TRDV1 and TRDJ1, with D perhaps matching TRDD3 (6 bases). CDR1 and CDR2 (germline): TSWWSYY, QGS. The CDR3 covers 21 residues. Trimming left V 5 bases short and J 1 base short, with 32 bases between. The CDR3 region is CALGSDRSHLGKSTCTDKLIF. The CDR3 DNA follows: TGTGCTCTTGGGTCCGACAGGTCCCACCTGGGGAAAAGTACGTGCACCGATAAACTCATCTTT.

This rearrangement joins TRDV1 to TRDJ1; 12 positions agree with TRDD3. With V trimmed by 0 bases and J by 2 bases, 16 bases remained unmatched. This CDR3 contains 21 residues. Germline-derived CDR1 and CDR2 are TSWWSYY and QGS. The CDR3 coding sequence is TGTGCTCTTGGGGAACTTACCGGACTGGGGGATACCGACCAAGGGACCGATAAACTCATCTTT. Its translation: CALGELTGLGDTDQGTDKLIF.

This chain connects TRDV1 to TRDJ1; the match to TRDD2 covers 8 bases. The CDR3 totals 18 residues. Germline V gene lookup returns CDR1 TSWWSYY and CDR2 QGS. V lost 4 bases and J lost 0; bases outside the gene matches: 13. The CDR3 sequence: CALGGSSYIHRYTDKLIF. CDR3 in DNA: TGTGCTCTTGGGGGCTCTTCCTACATCCACCGGTACACCGATAAACTCATCTTT.

This clone has a handful of counts. The chain employs TRDV1 and TRDJ1; 13 nucleotides agree with TRDD3. The germline V gene has CDR1 TSWWSYY and CDR2 QGS. The CDR3 sequence is 23 residues long. V trimming: 0 bases; J trimming: 3 bases; junction bases outside the gene matches: 22. The CDR3 DNA reads TGTGCTCTTGGGGAACTAGTTCATTTTCCATTACTGGGGGATACGCGGGACTCCGATAAACTCATCTTT. This gives the protein CALGELVHFPLLGDTRDSDKLIF.

The chain employs TRDV1 and TRDJ1, with TRDD3 matching over 12 bases. V gave up 2 bases and J gave up 1 base; unmatched junction bases: 17. The CDR3 runs to 21 residues. CDR1 is TSWWSYY and CDR2 is QGS in the germline V gene. CDR3 residues: CALGESGLGDTCPTSTDKLIF. The CDR3 bases are TGTGCTCTTGGGGAATCCGGACTGGGGGATACCTGTCCAACTTCCACCGATAAACTCATCTTT.

V and J are TRDV1 and TRDJ1, with a possible D match to TRDD2 (6 bases). Germline assignment: CDR1 TSWWSYY and CDR2 QGS. The CDR3 loop spans 22 amino acids. The V end lost 3 bases, the J end lost 0 bases, and 32 bases lay between the germline ends. CDR3 region: CALGERNSINPTSVGNTDKLIF. The CDR3 nucleotides are TGTGCTCTTGGGGAGAGAAACTCCATAAATCCTACGTCGGTGGGGAACACCGATAAACTCATCTTT.

This chain links TRDV1 with TRDJ2; possible D gene TRDD3, 6 bases. Germline CDR1 TSWWSYY, CDR2 QGS. This CDR3 is built from 19 residues. The V end was cut by 2 bases, the J end by 0 bases, with 19 bases between. CDR3 in amino acids: CALGEGKGWGGPLTAQLFF. CDR3 bases: TGTGCTCTTGGGGAAGGAAAGGGATGGGGGGGTCCTTTGACAGCACAACTCTTCTTT.

The chain carries TRDV1 and TRDJ1; 9 bases agree with TRDD3. The CDR3 extends over 19 amino acids. Germline loops: CDR1 TSWWSYY, CDR2 QGS. J gave up 2 bases and V 0 bases, and 13 bases lay outside the gene matches. The CDR3 coding sequence is TGTGCTCTTGGGGAACTTTCCCGAGGTTCCCTGGGGGATACCGATAAACTCATCTTT. Translated, it gives CALGELSRGSLGDTDKLIF.

There are a few counts of this clone. The chain joins TRDV1 to TRDJ1; TRDD2 aligns across 8 bases. Trimming took 0 bases from V and 4 from J; bases not matched to a gene: 25. From germline, CDR1 is TSWWSYY and CDR2 QGS. The CDR3 covers 22 residues. The CDR3, as DNA: TGTGCTCTTGGGGAACTTGCCTTCCTAGGCTGGGCCCATCCCGACGGGGGCGATAAACTCATCTTT. Translation gives CALGELAFLGWAHPDGGDKLIF.

This clone was counted only a few times. The rearrangement links TRDV1 to TRDJ1; 12 nucleotides align to TRDD3. The CDR3 consists of 16 residues. Trimming removed 9 bases from V and 3 bases from J; junction bases left unmatched: 11. Germline CDR1 and CDR2: TSWWSYY and QGS. This CDR3 is CALLWALGDTSDKLIF. The CDR3 nucleotides read TGTGCTCTGCTATGGGCACTGGGGGATACCTCCGATAAACTCATCTTT.

This clone came up a few times. V is TRDV2 and J is TRDJ3, with 8 bases identical to TRDD3. Germline-derived CDR1 and CDR2 are GEAIGNYY and EKD. With 0 bases clipped from V and 0 bases from J, the junction kept 18 bases outside the gene matches. The CDR3 contains 23 residues. CDR3: CACDTDLCWGKNSSSWDTRQMFF. CDR3 DNA sequence: TGTGCCTGTGACACCGATTTATGCTGGGGGAAAAACTCAAGCTCCTGGGACACCCGACAGATGTTTTTC.

This clone was counted a few times. The identical CDR3 is also encoded by other nucleotide sequences in the sample. The chain is built from TRDV1 and TRDJ1, with D perhaps being TRDD2 or TRDD3 (5 bases each). The V gene lost 5 bases and the J gene lost 2 bases, with 24 bases spanning the gap. In germline, CDR1 is TSWWSYY, CDR2 QGS. This CDR3 has 18 residues. Here the CDR3 DNA reads TGTGCTCTTGGGATCCTATTTGCGGGCGGGGGCCTTACCGATAAACTCATCTTT. Protein product: CALGILFAGGGLTDKLIF.

J is TRDJ1 and V is TRDV1, with 7 bases aligning to TRDD3. There are 21 residues in the CDR3. The junction had 19 bases not matched to a gene; V was cut back by 0 bases and J by 0 bases. CDR1 TSWWSYY and CDR2 QGS come from the germline V gene. Here the CDR3 DNA reads TGTGCTCTTGGGGAACTAAAATGTACAACCCCCACTGGGGATTACACCGATAAACTCATCTTT. Translation: CALGELKCTTPTGDYTDKLIF.

This chain links TRDV1 with TRDJ1; D is possibly TRDD2 (6 bases). Trimming pared 1 base from V and 3 bases from J, leaving 21 bases between. The CDR3 runs to 18 residues. Looked up from germline, CDR1 is TSWWSYY and CDR2 is QGS. The CDR3 region is CALGEHRLSLPRPDKLIF. The CDR3 DNA is TGTGCTCTTGGGGAACACCGACTCTCCCTTCCCAGGCCCGATAAACTCATCTTT.